The T cell receptor beta chain under discussion was sequenced for a study of OX40 agonist ivuxolimab in advanced cancers. Study-wide background: An agonistic anti-OX40 (CD134) antibody, ivuxolimab, was used to treat the patients.

TCRdb's table, derived via immunoSEQ multiplex PCR, lists solely in-frame clones and lacks some. In the table there are 55,000 to 75,000 clones, approximately 83% of which are singletons. This sequence originates from an adult with an advanced solid tumor such as melanoma, head and neck, liver or kidney cancer. The sequencing here drew on CD4+ or CD8+ T cells sorted from blood, taken in a trial of the OX40 agonist ivuxolimab.

CDR3 in DNA: TGTGCCAGCAGTAATCCCCGACAGGGGATCGGGACCCAGTACTTC. Encoded protein: CASSNPRQGIGTQYF. The rearrangement joins TRBV2 to TRBJ2-5, with 8 bases lining up with TRBD1. Germline values: CDR1 SNHLY, CDR2 FYNNEI. Germline trimming cut 5 bases from V and 7 bases from J; bases unmatched to any gene: 12. The CDR3 extends over 15 amino acids. The full variable domain, rest sourced from reference TRBV2 and TRBJ2-5, is EPEVTQTPSHQVTQMGQEVILRCVPISNHLYFYWYRQILGQKVEFLVSFYNNEISEKSEIFDDQFSVERPDGSNFTLKIRSTKLEDSAMYFCASSNPRQGIGTQYFGPGTRLLVL.